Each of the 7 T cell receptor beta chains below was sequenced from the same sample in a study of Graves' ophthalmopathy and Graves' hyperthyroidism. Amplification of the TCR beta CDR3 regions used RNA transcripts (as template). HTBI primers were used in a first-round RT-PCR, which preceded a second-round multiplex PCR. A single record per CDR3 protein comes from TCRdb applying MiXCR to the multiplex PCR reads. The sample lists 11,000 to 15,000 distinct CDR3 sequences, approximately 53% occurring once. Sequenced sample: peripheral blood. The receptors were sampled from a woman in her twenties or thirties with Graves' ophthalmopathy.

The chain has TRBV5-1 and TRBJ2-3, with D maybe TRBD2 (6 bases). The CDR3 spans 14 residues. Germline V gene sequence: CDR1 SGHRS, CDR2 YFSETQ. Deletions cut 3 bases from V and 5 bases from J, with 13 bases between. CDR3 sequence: CASSSGGSLDTQYF. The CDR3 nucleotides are TGCGCCAGCAGCTCTGGGGGGAGTTTAGATACGCAGTATTTT.

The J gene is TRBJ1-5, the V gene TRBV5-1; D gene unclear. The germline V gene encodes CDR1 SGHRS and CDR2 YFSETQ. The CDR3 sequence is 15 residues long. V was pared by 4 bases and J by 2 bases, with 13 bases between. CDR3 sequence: CASSLTGAGNQPQHF. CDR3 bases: TGCGCCAGCAGCCTTACCGGTGCTGGCAATCAGCCCCAGCATTTT.

CDR3 nucleotides: TGTGCCAGCAGGACTAGCGGGAGCAATACGCAGTATTTT. This codes for CASRTSGSNTQYF. This chain connects TRBV11-2 to TRBJ2-3; the match to TRBD2 covers 12 bases. Germline trimming cut 6 bases from V and 7 bases from J; bases unmatched to any gene: 2. Looked up from germline, CDR1 is SGHAT and CDR2 is FQNNGV. This CDR3 is built from 13 residues.

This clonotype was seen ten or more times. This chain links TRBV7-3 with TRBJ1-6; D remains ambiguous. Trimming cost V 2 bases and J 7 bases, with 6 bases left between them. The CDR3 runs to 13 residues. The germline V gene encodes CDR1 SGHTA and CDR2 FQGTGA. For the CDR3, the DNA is TGTGCCAGCAGCTTAGGAGCGAATTCACCCCTCCACTTT. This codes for CASSLGANSPLHF.

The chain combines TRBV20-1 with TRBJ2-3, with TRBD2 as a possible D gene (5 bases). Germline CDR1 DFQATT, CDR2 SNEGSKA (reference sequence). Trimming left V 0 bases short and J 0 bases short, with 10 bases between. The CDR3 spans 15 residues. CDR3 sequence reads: CSARDPSTSTDTQYF. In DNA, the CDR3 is TGCAGTGCTAGAGATCCTAGCACTAGCACAGATACGCAGTATTTT.

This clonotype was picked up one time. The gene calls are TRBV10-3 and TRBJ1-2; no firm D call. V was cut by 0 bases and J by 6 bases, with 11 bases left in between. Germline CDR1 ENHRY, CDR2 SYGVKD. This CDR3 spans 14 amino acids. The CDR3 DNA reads TGTGCCATCAGTGAGTCGTCCCGCGGAGATGGCTACACCTTC. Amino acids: CAISESSRGDGYTF.

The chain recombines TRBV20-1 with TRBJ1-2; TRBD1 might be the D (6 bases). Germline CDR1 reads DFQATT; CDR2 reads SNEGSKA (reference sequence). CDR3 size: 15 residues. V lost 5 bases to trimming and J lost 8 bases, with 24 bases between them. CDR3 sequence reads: CSASGQGRGVEGYTF. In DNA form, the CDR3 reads TGCAGTGCTTCGGGACAAGGCCGTGGGGTTGAGGGCTACACCTTC.